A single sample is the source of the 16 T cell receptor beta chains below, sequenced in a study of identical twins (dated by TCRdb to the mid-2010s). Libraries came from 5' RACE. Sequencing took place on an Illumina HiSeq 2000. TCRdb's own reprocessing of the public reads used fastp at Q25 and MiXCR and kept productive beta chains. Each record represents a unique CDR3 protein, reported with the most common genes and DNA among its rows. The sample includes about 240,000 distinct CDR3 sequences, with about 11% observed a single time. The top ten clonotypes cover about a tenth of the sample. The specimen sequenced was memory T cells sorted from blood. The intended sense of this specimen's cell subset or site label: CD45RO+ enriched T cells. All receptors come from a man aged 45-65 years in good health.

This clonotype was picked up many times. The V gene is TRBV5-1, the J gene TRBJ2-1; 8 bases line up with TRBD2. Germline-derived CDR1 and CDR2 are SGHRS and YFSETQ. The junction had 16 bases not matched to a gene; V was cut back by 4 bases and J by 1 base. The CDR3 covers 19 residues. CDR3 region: CASSVGVRGGGRSYNEQFF. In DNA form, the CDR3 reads TGCGCCAGCAGCGTCGGGGTGAGAGGCGGGGGGCGATCCTACAATGAGCAGTTCTTC.

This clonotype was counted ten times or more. As DNA, the CDR3 is TGTGCCAGCAGCTTAGCGCGGGGAAAGTCCCCATCCTACGAGCAGTACTTC. Its protein product is CASSLARGKSPSYEQYF. The chain uses TRBV7-2 and TRBJ2-7; maybe TRBD2 (6 bases). The V and J ends lost 0 bases and 1 base respectively, with 16 bases between them. Germline assignment: CDR1 SGHTA and CDR2 FQGNSA. The CDR3 is 17 amino acids. Supplemented by reference TRBV7-2 and TRBJ2-7, the full variable domain reads GAGVSQSPSNKVTEKGKDVELRCDPISGHTALYWYRQSLGQGLEFLIYFQGNSAPDKSGLPSDRFSAERTGGSVSTLTIQRTQQEDSAVYLCASSLARGKSPSYEQYFGPGTRLTVT.

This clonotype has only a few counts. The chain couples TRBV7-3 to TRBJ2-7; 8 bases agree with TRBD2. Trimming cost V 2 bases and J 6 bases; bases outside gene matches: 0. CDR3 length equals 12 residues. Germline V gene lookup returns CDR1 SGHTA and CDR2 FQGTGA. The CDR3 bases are TGTGCCAGCAGCTTACGGGGGGGCGAGCAGTACTTC. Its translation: CASSLRGGEQYF.

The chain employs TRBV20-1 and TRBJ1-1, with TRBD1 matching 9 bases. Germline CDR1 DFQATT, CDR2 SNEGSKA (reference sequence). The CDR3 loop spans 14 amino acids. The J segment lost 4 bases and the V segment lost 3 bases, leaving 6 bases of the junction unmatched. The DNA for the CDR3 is TGCAGTGCTAGCGGGACAGGGATCAGCACTGAAGCTTTCTTT. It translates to CSASGTGISTEAFF.

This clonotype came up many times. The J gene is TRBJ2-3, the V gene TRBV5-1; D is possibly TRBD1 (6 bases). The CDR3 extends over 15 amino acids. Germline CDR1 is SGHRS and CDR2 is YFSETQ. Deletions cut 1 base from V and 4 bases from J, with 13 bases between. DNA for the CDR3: TGCGCCAGCAGCTTGACAGGGTATGGCCCAGATACGCAGTATTTT. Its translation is CASSLTGYGPDTQYF.

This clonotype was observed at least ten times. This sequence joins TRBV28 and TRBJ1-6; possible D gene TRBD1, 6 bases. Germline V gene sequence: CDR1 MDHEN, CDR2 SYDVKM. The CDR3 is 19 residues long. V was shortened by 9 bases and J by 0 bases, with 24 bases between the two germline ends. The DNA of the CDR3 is TGTGCCAGTTTCTCCAGTTCCGGGACAATATTCTCCTATAATTCACCCCTCCACTTT. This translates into CASFSSSGTIFSYNSPLHF. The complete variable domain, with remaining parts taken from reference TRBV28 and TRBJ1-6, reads DVKVTQSSRYLVKRTGEKVFLECVQDMDHENMFWYRQDPGLGLRLIYFSYDVKMKEKGDIPEGYSVSREKKERFSLILESASTNQTSMYLCASFSSSGTIFSYNSPLHFGNGTRLTVT.

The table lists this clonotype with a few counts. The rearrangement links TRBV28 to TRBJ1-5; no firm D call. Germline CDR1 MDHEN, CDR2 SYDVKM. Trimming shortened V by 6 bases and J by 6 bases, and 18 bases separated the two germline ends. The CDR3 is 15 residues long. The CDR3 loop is CASSPPLGEIQPQHF. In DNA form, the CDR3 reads TGTGCCAGCAGCCCGCCCCTCGGGGAGATTCAGCCCCAGCATTTT.

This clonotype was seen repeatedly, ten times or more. CDR3 sequence reads: CASSLERTGTTGNTIYF. In DNA, the CDR3 is TGTGCCAGCAGCTTAGAAAGGACGGGGACTACTGGAAACACCATATATTTT. V and J are TRBV7-8 and TRBJ1-3; maybe TRBD1 (5 bases). V was trimmed by 1 base and J by 2 bases, leaving 15 bases between them. CDR1 and CDR2 (germline): SGHVS, FQNEAQ. This CDR3 contains 17 residues.

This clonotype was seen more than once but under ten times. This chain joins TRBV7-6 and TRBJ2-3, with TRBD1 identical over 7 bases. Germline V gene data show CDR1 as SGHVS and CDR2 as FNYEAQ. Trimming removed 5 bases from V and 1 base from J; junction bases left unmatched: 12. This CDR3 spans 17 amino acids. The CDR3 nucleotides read TGTGCCAGCAGCACCGGGACAGCACGATCTGGCACAGATACGCAGTATTTT. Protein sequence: CASSTGTARSGTDTQYF.

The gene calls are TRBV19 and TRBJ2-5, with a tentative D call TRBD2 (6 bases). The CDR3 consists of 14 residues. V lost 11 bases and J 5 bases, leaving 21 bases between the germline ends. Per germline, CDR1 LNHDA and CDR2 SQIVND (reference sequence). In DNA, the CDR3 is TGTGCCTCCAGTGGGCAGGGAGGATCCGAGACCCAGTACTTC. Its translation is CASSGQGGSETQYF. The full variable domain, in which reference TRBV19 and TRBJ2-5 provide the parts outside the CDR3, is DGGITQSPKYLFRKEGQNVTLSCEQNLNHDAMYWYRQDPGQGLRLIYYSQIVNDFQKGDIAEGYSVSREKKESFPLTVTSAQKNPTAFYLCASSGQGGSETQYFGPGTRLLVL.

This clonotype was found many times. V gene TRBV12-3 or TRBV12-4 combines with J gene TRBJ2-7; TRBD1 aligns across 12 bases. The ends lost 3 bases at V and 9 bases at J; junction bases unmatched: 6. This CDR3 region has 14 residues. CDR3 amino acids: CASSFGTGGYGQYF. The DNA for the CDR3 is TGTGCCAGCAGTTTTGGGACAGGGGGCTATGGGCAGTACTTC.

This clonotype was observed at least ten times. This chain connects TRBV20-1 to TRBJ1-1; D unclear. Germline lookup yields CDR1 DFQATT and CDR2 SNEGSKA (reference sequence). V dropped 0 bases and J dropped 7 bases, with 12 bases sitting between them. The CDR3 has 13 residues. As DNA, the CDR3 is TGCAGTGCTAGAGATTTTGGCAGGCTTGAAGCTTTCTTT. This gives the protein CSARDFGRLEAFF.

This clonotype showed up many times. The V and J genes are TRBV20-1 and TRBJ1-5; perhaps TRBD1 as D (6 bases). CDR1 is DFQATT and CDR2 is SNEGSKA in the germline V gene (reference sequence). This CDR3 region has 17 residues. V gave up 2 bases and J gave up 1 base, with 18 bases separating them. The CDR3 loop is CSARRTTGLMSNQPQHF. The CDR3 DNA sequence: TGCAGTGCTAGAAGAACAACAGGGCTTATGAGCAATCAGCCCCAGCATTTT.

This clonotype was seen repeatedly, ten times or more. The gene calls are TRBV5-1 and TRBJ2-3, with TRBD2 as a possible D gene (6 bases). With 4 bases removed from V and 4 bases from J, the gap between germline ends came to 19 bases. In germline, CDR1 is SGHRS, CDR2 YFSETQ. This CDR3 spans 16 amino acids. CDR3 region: CASSPPGGTVADTQYF. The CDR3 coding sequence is TGCGCCAGCAGCCCGCCCGGGGGTACAGTTGCAGATACGCAGTATTTT.

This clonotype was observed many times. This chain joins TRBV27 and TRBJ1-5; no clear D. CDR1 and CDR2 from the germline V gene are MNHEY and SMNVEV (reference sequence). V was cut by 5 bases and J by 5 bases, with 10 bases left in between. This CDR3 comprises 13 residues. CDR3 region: CASSLNMDQPQHF. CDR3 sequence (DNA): TGTGCCAGCAGTCTCAATATGGATCAGCCCCAGCATTTT.

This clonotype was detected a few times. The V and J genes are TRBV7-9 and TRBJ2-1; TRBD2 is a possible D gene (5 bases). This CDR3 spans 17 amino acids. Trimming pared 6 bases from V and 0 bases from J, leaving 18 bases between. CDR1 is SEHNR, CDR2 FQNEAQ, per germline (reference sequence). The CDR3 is CASSPLGRASSYNEQFF. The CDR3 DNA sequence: TGTGCCAGCAGTCCCCTCGGGCGGGCCAGCTCCTACAATGAGCAGTTCTTC.